These 30 T cell receptor beta chains were sequenced from one sample in a study of molecular identifiers for immune sequencing clone quantification. TCRdb passed the PCR reads through MiXCR, listing each CDR3 protein once. Here the sample spans about 40,000 distinct CDR3 sequences, about 24% being singletons. Sequenced: naive CD8+ T cells from blood, with Jurkat cell RNA spiked in. Subset indicated: FACS-sorted CD8+CD4-CCR7+CD45RA+ naive T cells. These receptors were collected from a human donor in good health. Some libraries in this study had Jurkat cell RNA spiked in.

The count of this clonotype is one. This may be a read error: a much more frequent sequence differs by one nucleotide. The chain combines TRBV7-9 with TRBJ2-5, with D possibly being TRBD1 (5 bases). CDR3 size: 14 residues. Germline V gene lookup returns CDR1 SEHNR and CDR2 FQNEAQ (reference sequence). The CDR3 sequence: CACSKVGPQETQYF. CDR3 nucleotide sequence: TGTGCCTGCAGCAAAGTGGGGCCTCAAGAGACCCAGTACTTC.

By share, this clonotype ranks as medium-sized. The V and J genes are TRBV28 and TRBJ2-5; D possibly corresponds to TRBD2 (5 bases). The germline CDR1 and CDR2 sequences are MDHEN and SYDVKM. This CDR3 is built from 13 residues. Trimming pared 5 bases from V and 3 bases from J, leaving 10 bases between. CDR3 nucleotide sequence: TGTGCCAGCAGTAACGCCGGGGAAGAGACCCAGTACTTC. It specifies CASSNAGEETQYF.

This clonotype has a count of ten or more. The J gene is TRBJ2-2, the V gene TRBV12-3 or TRBV12-4; D unresolved. The CDR3 covers 12 residues. Trimming stripped 6 bases from V and 6 bases from J, with 8 bases between. CDR3 loop: CASRYSAGELFF. The CDR3 coding sequence is TGTGCCAGCAGGTACAGTGCCGGGGAGCTGTTTTTT.

This clonotype was detected ten times or more. The gene calls are TRBV2 and TRBJ2-5, with D uncertain. Germline V CDR1 and CDR2: SNHLY, FYNNEI. The CDR3 has 15 amino acids. Trimming removed 1 base at V and 0 bases at J, with 9 bases between. The DNA for the CDR3 is TGTGCCAGCAGTGAAGGGTTGATTAACCAAGAGACCCAGTACTTC. Translation gives CASSEGLINQETQYF.

This clonotype was recorded at least ten times. The rearrangement joins TRBV24-1 to TRBJ2-7; TRBD1 matches 8 bases. Looked up from germline, CDR1 is KGHDR and CDR2 is SFDVKD. This CDR3 comprises 13 residues. V trimming: 3 bases; J trimming: 3 bases; junction bases outside the gene matches: 0. The CDR3 bases are TGTGCCACCAGTGATACAGGGGGCTACGAGCAGTACTTC. Protein product: CATSDTGGYEQYF.

Concerning this clonotype itself: One base away lies a much larger clone, so this may be a sequencing read error. This chain joins TRBV20-1 and TRBJ2-1; 7 bases fit TRBD2. In germline, CDR1 is DFQATT, CDR2 SNEGSKA (reference sequence). The CDR3 runs to 15 residues. Here the CDR3 DNA reads TGCAGTGCTAGAGATGGGGGGAGGGCCGGGAATGAGCAGCTCTTC. Translated, it gives CSARDGGRAGNEQLF.

To note about this clonotype: A clone one base away is much larger, so this may be a read error. This chain links TRBV20-1 with TRBJ1-5, with a weak D call TRBD1 (6 bases). CDR1 is DFQATT, CDR2 SNEGSKA, per germline (reference sequence). The CDR3 length is 15 residues. Trimming took off 2 bases at V and 6 bases at J, with 17 bases between the two ends. The CDR3, as DNA: TGCAGTGCTAGAACAGGGAGGGCTGGCAGTCAGCCCCAGCATTTT. Its translation is CSARTGRAGSQPQHF.

This clonotype was counted ten times or more. V usage is TRBV20-1 and J usage is TRBJ2-2; possibly TRBD1 or TRBD2 for D (6 bases each). Trimming left V 3 bases short and J 5 bases short, with 13 bases between. The CDR3 is made up of 14 amino acids. Germline V gene data show CDR1 as DFQATT and CDR2 as SNEGSKA (reference sequence). In DNA form, the CDR3 reads TGCAGTGCTAGTTCGGGGGCGCGGACCGGGGAGCTGTTTTTT. Translating gives CSASSGARTGELFF.

The genes are TRBV29-1 and TRBJ2-2, with D possibly matching TRBD1 (5 bases). This CDR3 is 12 amino acids long. CDR1 and CDR2 from the germline V gene are SQVTM and ANQGSEA. V dropped 6 bases and J dropped 6 bases, with 11 bases sitting between them. Here the CDR3 reads CSVRVGAGELFF. Here the CDR3 DNA reads TGCAGCGTCAGGGTCGGAGCCGGGGAGCTGTTTTTT.

CDR3 sequence reads: CASSSATSGSDEQFF. The CDR3 coding sequence is TGTGCCAGCAGCAGCGCGACTAGCGGGAGCGATGAGCAGTTCTTC. V is TRBV5-8 and J is TRBJ2-1; 12 bases map to TRBD2. The CDR3 has 15 amino acids. Germline V CDR1 and CDR2: SGHTS, YDEGEE. V trimming: 4 bases; J trimming: 8 bases; junction bases outside the gene matches: 7.

This clonotype has a count of ten or more. V gene TRBV4-3 combines with J gene TRBJ2-1; the D gene is possibly TRBD2 (6 bases). V lost 0 bases and J 6 bases, leaving 18 bases between the germline ends. From germline, CDR1 is LGHNA and CDR2 YSLEER. CDR3 length: 17 amino acids. CDR3 protein: CASSQDIGGALGNEQFF. CDR3 DNA: TGCGCCAGCAGCCAAGATATTGGCGGGGCTTTAGGCAATGAGCAGTTCTTC.

This rearrangement joins TRBV4-1 to TRBJ2-1; TRBD1 or TRBD2 may be the D gene (5 bases each). Germline V gene lookup returns CDR1 MGHRA and CDR2 YSYEKL. The CDR3 length is 14 residues. V was trimmed by 0 bases and J by 9 bases, leaving 12 bases between them. The CDR3 nucleotides read TGCGCCAGCAGCCAAGATCGGGGCTATGTTGAGCAGTTCTTC. Amino acids: CASSQDRGYVEQFF.

On this clonotype itself: A junction boundary mismatches the germline segment, possibly from a read error. The chain couples TRBV20-1 to TRBJ2-2; D is uncertain. Germline V lookup: CDR1 DFQATT, CDR2 SNEGSKA (reference sequence). The CDR3 runs 13 residues. The CDR3 DNA reads as TGCAGTGCTAAAGCGCCGAACGCCGGGGAGCTGTTTTTT. Translated, it gives CSAKAPNAGELFF.

This clonotype was seen ten or more times. The rearrangement links TRBV7-6 to TRBJ2-7, with D maybe TRBD1 (5 bases). The germline gives CDR1 SGHVS, CDR2 FNYEAQ. The CDR3 is made up of 14 amino acids. With 4 bases removed from V and 0 bases from J, the gap between germline ends came to 10 bases. The CDR3 DNA is TGTGCCAGCAGCTCAGTGGACACCTCCTACGAGCAGTACTTC. This gives the protein CASSSVDTSYEQYF.

At least ten counts were recorded for this clonotype. This chain joins TRBV4-3 and TRBJ1-4; unclear D gene. Germline assignment: CDR1 LGHNA and CDR2 YSLEER. The CDR3 consists of 15 residues. The ends were cut back, 2 bases at V and 3 bases at J, with 10 bases in the middle. The CDR3 protein is CASSQIPGANEKLFF. The CDR3 DNA sequence: TGCGCCAGCAGCCAAATACCTGGGGCTAATGAAAAACTGTTTTTT.

This clonotype was counted ten times or more. V and J are TRBV5-4 and TRBJ2-2; D possibly uses TRBD1 or TRBD2 (6 bases each). Germline CDR1 is SGHNT and CDR2 is YYREEE (reference sequence). Trimming shortened V by 3 bases and J by 0 bases, and 9 bases separated the two germline ends. This CDR3 is 15 amino acids long. CDR3 sequence reads: CASSSGGANTGELFF. Written as DNA, the CDR3 is TGTGCCAGCAGCTCCGGGGGCGCGAACACCGGGGAGCTGTTTTTT. The variable domain in full, completed from reference TRBV5-4 and TRBJ2-2, reads ETGVTQSPTHLIKTRGQQVTLRCSSQSGHNTVSWYQQALGQGPQFIFQYYREEENGRGNFPPRFSGLQFPNYSSELNVNALELDDSALYLCASSSGGANTGELFFGEGSRLTVL.

This clonotype was counted many times. The V call is TRBV6-2 or TRBV6-3, the J call TRBJ2-5, with TRBD2 matching 10 bases. CDR3 length: 14 residues. Trimming at V came to 2 bases and at J to 13 bases, leaving 10 bases not matched to a gene. From germline, CDR1 is MNHEY and CDR2 SVGEGT. As DNA, the CDR3 is TGTGCCAGCAGTTACCGGGCTAGCGGGGGCCCTCCGTACTTC. As protein: CASSYRASGGPPYF.

This clonotype was detected many times. The chain recombines TRBV7-9 with TRBJ2-1, with D possibly being TRBD2 (5 bases). Germline V CDR1 and CDR2: SEHNR, FQNEAQ (reference sequence). V lost 4 bases, J lost 6 bases, and 10 bases lay in between. The CDR3 runs 13 residues. CDR3 residues: CASSYELVNEQFF. CDR3 DNA: TGTGCCAGCAGCTACGAACTAGTCAATGAGCAGTTCTTC.

The chain couples TRBV27 to TRBJ1-4; TRBD1 matches 7 bases. The CDR3 contains 16 residues. With V trimmed by 5 bases and J by 6 bases, 12 bases remained unmatched. The germline CDR1 and CDR2 sequences are MNHEY and SMNVEV (reference sequence). The CDR3 bases are TGTGCCAGCAGTAAACTAGGAGGGGGCCTGGATGAAAAACTGTTTTTT. It encodes CASSKLGGGLDEKLFF.

The sample holds many counts of this clonotype. V gene TRBV6-2 or TRBV6-3 combines with J gene TRBJ2-4; tentatively, D is TRBD1 (5 bases). Germline V gene data show CDR1 as MNHEY and CDR2 as SVGEGT. This CDR3 is built from 12 residues. The germline V and J ends were trimmed by 6 bases and 10 bases, with 13 bases remaining between them. The CDR3 spells CASSPAKGIQYF. Written as DNA, the CDR3 is TGTGCCAGCAGCCCAGCCAAGGGGATTCAGTACTTC.

In its sample, this clonotype was seen many times. The chain employs TRBV25-1 and TRBJ2-7, with no clear D. This CDR3 spans 14 amino acids. V lost 4 bases and J lost 3, with 13 bases in between. Germline loops: CDR1 MGHDK, CDR2 SYGVNS. The CDR3 DNA is TGTGCCAGCAGTGTCCAGGATGAAATCTACGAGCAGTACTTC. Encoded protein: CASSVQDEIYEQYF.

The chain carries TRBV19 and TRBJ2-1; no clear D gene. CDR3 length: 14 residues. From germline, CDR1 is LNHDA and CDR2 SQIVND (reference sequence). With 3 bases removed from V and 0 bases from J, the gap between germline ends came to 6 bases. CDR3 sequence (DNA): TGTGCCAGTAGTATTTCAAACTCCTACAATGAGCAGTTCTTC. As protein: CASSISNSYNEQFF. The whole variable domain, remainder taken from reference TRBV19 and TRBJ2-1, is DGGITQSPKYLFRKEGQNVTLSCEQNLNHDAMYWYRQDPGQGLRLIYYSQIVNDFQKGDIAEGYSVSREKKESFPLTVTSAQKNPTAFYLCASSISNSYNEQFFGPGTRLTVL.

This clonotype was counted many times. The rearrangement joins TRBV7-2 to TRBJ2-7; possibly TRBD1 or TRBD2 for D (5 bases each). Deletions cut 7 bases from V and 2 bases from J, with 18 bases between. Germline V CDR1 and CDR2: SGHTA, FQGNSA. CDR3 size: 15 residues. CDR3 sequence reads: CASTPPGDPTYEQYF. The DNA for the CDR3 is TGTGCCAGCACCCCACCCGGGGACCCAACCTACGAGCAGTACTTC.

This clonotype was seen at least ten times. The chain is built from TRBV19 and TRBJ1-5; a weak D match, TRBD1 (6 bases). The CDR3 consists of 16 residues. Trimming cost V 2 bases and J 3 bases, with 14 bases left between them. CDR1 and CDR2 from the germline V gene are LNHDA and SQIVND (reference sequence). The chain's CDR3 is CASSIPRGLANQPQHF. CDR3 DNA sequence: TGTGCCAGTAGTATACCCCGGGGGCTAGCCAATCAGCCCCAGCATTTT.

There are many counts of this clonotype. The chain joins TRBV6-5 to TRBJ2-3; tentatively, D is TRBD1 (6 bases). This CDR3 has 16 residues. The V and J ends lost 0 bases and 3 bases respectively, with 13 bases between them. Germline lookup yields CDR1 MNHEY and CDR2 SVGAGI. The CDR3 loop is CASSYSHRVGTDTQYF. In nucleotides, the CDR3 is TGTGCCAGCAGTTACTCCCACAGGGTTGGAACAGATACGCAGTATTTT.

The V gene is TRBV7-6, the J gene TRBJ2-7; tentatively, D is TRBD2 (5 bases). The CDR3 runs 15 residues. Trimming pared 2 bases from V and 0 bases from J, leaving 11 bases between. CDR1 and CDR2 from the germline V gene are SGHVS and FNYEAQ. The CDR3 protein is CASSLPGERSYEQYF. In DNA, the CDR3 is TGTGCCAGCAGCTTACCCGGGGAACGCTCCTACGAGCAGTACTTC.

Comments on this clonotype: Mismatch with germline at one junction end may stem from a read error. The V call is TRBV6-2 or TRBV6-3, the J call TRBJ2-1, with D unclear. CDR3 length: 11 residues. From germline, CDR1 is MNHEY and CDR2 SVGEGT. In nucleotides, the CDR3 is TGTGCCAGCAGCTACTCGAATGAGCAGTTCTTC. Translation gives CASSYSNEQFF.

This clonotype was seen repeatedly, ten times or more. The V and J genes are TRBV4-2 and TRBJ2-1; D is unclear. The germline V gene encodes CDR1 LGHNA and CDR2 YNFKEQ. The CDR3 has 12 residues. Trimming left V 7 bases short and J 4 bases short, with 8 bases between. This CDR3 is CASTLDYNEQFF. CDR3 DNA: TGTGCCAGCACCCTAGATTACAATGAGCAGTTCTTC.

The sample holds many counts of this clonotype. The chain joins TRBV3-1 to TRBJ2-1, with 9 bases identical to TRBD2. Germline CDR1 LGHDT, CDR2 YNNKEL (reference sequence). J gave up 9 bases and V 2 bases, and 11 bases lay outside the gene matches. This CDR3 spans 16 amino acids. The CDR3 DNA reads as TGTGCCAGCAGCCAACCTAGTGCGGGACTAGCTGGTGAGCAGTTCTTC. Residues: CASSQPSAGLAGEQFF.

This clonotype was counted only a few times. The rearrangement joins TRBV7-2 to TRBJ1-2; D uncertain. In germline, CDR1 is SGHTA, CDR2 FQGNSA. V lost 1 base, J lost 2 bases, and 11 bases lay in between. The CDR3 consists of 15 residues. CDR3 in DNA: TGTGCCAGCAGCTTAGACCCAAACGACAACTATGGCTACACCTTC. Protein product: CASSLDPNDNYGYTF.